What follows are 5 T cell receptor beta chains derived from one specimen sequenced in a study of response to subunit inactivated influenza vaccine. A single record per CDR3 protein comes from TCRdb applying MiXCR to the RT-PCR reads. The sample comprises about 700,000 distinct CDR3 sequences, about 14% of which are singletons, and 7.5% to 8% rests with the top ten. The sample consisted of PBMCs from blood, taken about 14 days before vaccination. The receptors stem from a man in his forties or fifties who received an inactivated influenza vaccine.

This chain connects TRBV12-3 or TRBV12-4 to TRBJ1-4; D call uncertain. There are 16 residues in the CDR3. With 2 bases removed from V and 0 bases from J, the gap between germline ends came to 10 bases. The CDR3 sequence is CASSLSGIATNEKLFF. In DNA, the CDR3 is TGTGCCAGCAGTTTATCTGGGATTGCAACTAATGAAAAACTGTTTTTT.

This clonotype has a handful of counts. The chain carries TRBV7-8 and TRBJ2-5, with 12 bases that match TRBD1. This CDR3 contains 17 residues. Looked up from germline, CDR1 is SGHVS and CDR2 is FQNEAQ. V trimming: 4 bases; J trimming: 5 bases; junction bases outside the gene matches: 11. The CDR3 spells CASSSVLGQGAGETQYF. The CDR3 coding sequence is TGTGCCAGCAGCTCAGTACTGGGACAGGGGGCGGGGGAGACCCAGTACTTC.

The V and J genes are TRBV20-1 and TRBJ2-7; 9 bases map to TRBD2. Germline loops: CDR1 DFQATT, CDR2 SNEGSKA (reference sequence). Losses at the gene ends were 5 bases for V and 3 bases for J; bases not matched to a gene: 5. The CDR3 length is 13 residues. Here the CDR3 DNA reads TGCAGTGCTTCTAGCGGGGAACGCTACGAGCAGTACTTC. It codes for CSASSGERYEQYF.

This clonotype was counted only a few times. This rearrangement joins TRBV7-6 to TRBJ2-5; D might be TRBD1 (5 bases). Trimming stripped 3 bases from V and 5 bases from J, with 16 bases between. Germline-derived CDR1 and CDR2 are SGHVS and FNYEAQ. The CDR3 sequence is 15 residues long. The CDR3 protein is CASSFLGLTGETQYF. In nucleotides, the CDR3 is TGTGCCAGCAGCTTCCTGGGCCTAACAGGCGAGACCCAGTACTTC. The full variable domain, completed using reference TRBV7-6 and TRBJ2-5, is GAGVSQSPRYKVTKRGQDVALRCDPISGHVSLYWYRQALGQGPEFLTYFNYEAQQDKSGLPNDRFSAERPEGSISTLTIQRTEQRDSAMYRCASSFLGLTGETQYFGPGTRLLVL.

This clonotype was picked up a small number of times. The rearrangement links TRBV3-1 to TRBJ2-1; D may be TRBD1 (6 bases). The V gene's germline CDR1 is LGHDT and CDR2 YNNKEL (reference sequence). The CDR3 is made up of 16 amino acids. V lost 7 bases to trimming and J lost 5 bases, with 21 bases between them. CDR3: CASTAYGQIGDNEQFF. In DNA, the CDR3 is TGTGCCAGCACCGCATATGGACAGATCGGCGACAATGAGCAGTTCTTC.